The 20 T cell receptor beta chains given below trace back to one sample, sequenced in a study of blood T cell repertoires in COVID-19. Here immunoSEQ multiplex PCR was the method, and the copy in TCRdb shows in-frame clones only, minus some. Of approximately 120,000 clones listed, around 80% are singletons. The specimen was peripheral blood. These receptors were collected from a woman older than 75 with active or convalescent COVID-19.

The genes are TRBV3-1 (or the pseudogene TRBV3-2) and TRBJ2-7; TRBD2 matches 11 bases. V lost 6 bases and J lost 3; bases outside the gene matches: 7. Germline CDR1 reads LGHDT; CDR2 reads YNNKEL (reference sequence). The CDR3 consists of 15 residues. The CDR3 spells CASSYGTSGIYEQYF. CDR3 nucleotide sequence: TGTGCCAGCAGTTACGGGACTAGCGGAATCTACGAGCAGTACTTC.

This clone was seen only once. The chain links TRBV11-3 to TRBJ2-1; 8 positions match TRBD1. Germline-derived CDR1 and CDR2 are SGHNT and YENEEA. This CDR3 contains 13 residues. V was clipped by 5 bases and J by 12 bases; unmatched bases: 9. This CDR3 is CASSVQGAQRQFF. The CDR3 DNA is TGTGCCAGCAGCGTTCAGGGGGCCCAACGGCAGTTCTTC.

This chain connects TRBV19 to TRBJ1-1, with a tentative D call TRBD1 (6 bases). Per germline, CDR1 LNHDA and CDR2 SQIVND (reference sequence). Trimming took off 4 bases at V and 6 bases at J, with 12 bases between the two ends. CDR3 length: 13 residues. The CDR3 DNA is TGTGCCAGTAGTACCAGGGGATTGGCTGAAGCTTTCTTT. It codes for CASSTRGLAEAFF.

The chain is built from TRBV18 and TRBJ2-7; D may be TRBD1 (5 bases). Germline CDR1 KGHSH, CDR2 LQKENI. V lost 2 bases and J 0 bases, leaving 11 bases between the germline ends. There are 15 residues in the CDR3. The CDR3 protein is CASSPWQGSSYEQYF. For the CDR3, the DNA is TGTGCCAGCTCACCATGGCAGGGATCCTCCTACGAGCAGTACTTC.

The rearrangement joins TRBV28 to TRBJ1-1, with TRBD1 as a possible D gene (6 bases). The V end was cut by 2 bases, the J end by 0 bases, with 7 bases between. The germline gives CDR1 MDHEN, CDR2 SYDVKM. This CDR3 is built from 14 residues. The CDR3 DNA reads as TGTGCCAGCAGTTTAGGACAGTTGAACACTGAAGCTTTCTTT. Translating it yields CASSLGQLNTEAFF.

V usage is TRBV5-8 and J usage is TRBJ2-2, with TRBD1 identical over 9 bases. Germline V gene sequence: CDR1 SGHTS, CDR2 YDEGEE. The CDR3 runs 14 residues. With V trimmed by 3 bases and J by 6 bases, 3 bases remained unmatched. Written as DNA, the CDR3 is TGTGCCAGCAGCTGGGGACAGGGCCCCGGGGAGCTGTTTTTT. The encoded protein is CASSWGQGPGELFF.

V gene TRBV2 combines with J gene TRBJ1-2, with D perhaps TRBD1 (5 bases). CDR1 SNHLY and CDR2 FYNNEI come from the germline V gene. This CDR3 contains 12 residues. The V and J ends lost 3 bases and 7 bases respectively, with 9 bases between them. CDR3 sequence (DNA): TGTGCCAGCAGTGATTGGGGGGGTGGCTACACCTTC. Protein product: CASSDWGGGYTF.

The chain recombines TRBV7-3 with TRBJ2-7; tentatively, D is TRBD2 (7 bases). V dropped 0 bases and J dropped 2 bases, with 20 bases sitting between them. The CDR3 sequence is 18 residues long. Germline CDR1 SGHTA, CDR2 FQGTGA. The CDR3 spells CASSLTPWGREGAYEQYF. As DNA, the CDR3 is TGTGCCAGCAGCTTAACCCCCTGGGGCAGGGAGGGGGCCTACGAGCAGTACTTC.

This sequence joins TRBV7-9 and TRBJ2-5; 9 bases align to TRBD1. From germline, CDR1 is SEHNR and CDR2 FQNEAQ (reference sequence). CDR3 length: 14 residues. V lost 4 bases to trimming and J lost 4 bases; unmatched junction nucleotides: 4. The chain's CDR3 is CASSSGQGGETQYF. The CDR3 bases are TGTGCCAGCAGCTCGGGACAGGGAGGAGAGACCCAGTACTTC.

This clone was seen a few times. V and J are TRBV6-4 and TRBJ1-2; tentatively, D is TRBD1 (5 bases). V shed 3 bases and J shed 2 bases, with 10 bases lying between them. This CDR3 is 14 amino acids long. CDR1 is MRHNA, CDR2 SNTAGT, per germline. The CDR3 loop is CASSDQGANYGYTF. The DNA of the CDR3 is TGTGCCAGCAGTGATCAGGGCGCGAACTATGGCTACACCTTC.

J is TRBJ2-1 and V is TRBV7-2; the match to TRBD2 covers 8 bases. V dropped 5 bases and J dropped 5; count of bases not matched to a gene: 8. Germline CDR1 SGHTA, CDR2 FQGNSA. CDR3 length: 15 amino acids. The CDR3 nucleotides read TGTGCCAGCAGCCCCGGACTAGCTGGGCACAATGAGCAGTTCTTC. This sequence encodes CASSPGLAGHNEQFF.

This clone has only one observation. The chain has TRBV12-5 and TRBJ1-2; weak D call: TRBD1 (6 bases). Germline V CDR1 and CDR2: LGHNT, FRNRAP. The CDR3 is 15 amino acids. Between the trimmed V and J ends, which lost 1 base and 3 bases, there was a span of 12 bases. The CDR3: CASGLATGVDYGYTF. The CDR3 DNA sequence: TGTGCTAGTGGTTTGGCGACAGGAGTTGACTATGGCTACACCTTC.

The gene calls are TRBV28 and TRBJ1-2, with TRBD1 as a possible D gene (6 bases). Trimming took off 5 bases at V and 3 bases at J, with 13 bases between the two ends. The germline V gene encodes CDR1 MDHEN and CDR2 SYDVKM. CDR3 length: 14 amino acids. CDR3 bases: TGTGCCAGCAGTCTGGGGGCAGGGCACTATGGCTACACCTTC. Amino acids: CASSLGAGHYGYTF.

This clone was seen only once. The genes are TRBV21-1 and TRBJ2-3; the table's D call of TRBD2 was not tested on the DNA. TRBV21-1 is deemed a pseudogene. The CDR3 spans 14 residues. CDR3 DNA sequence: TGTGCCAGCAGCACAAGCGGGGGGACAGATACGCAGTATTTT. Translating it yields CASSTSGGTDTQYF.

This CDR3 reads CASSERNRENTEAFF. The CDR3 nucleotides read TGTGCCAGCAGTGAACGTAATAGAGAAAACACTGAAGCTTTCTTT. The chain recombines TRBV6-1 with TRBJ1-1; D gene uncertain. Germline V gives CDR1 MNHNS, CDR2 SASEGT. V was pared by 2 bases and J by 2 bases, with 12 bases between. CDR3 length: 15 residues.

The chain is built from TRBV7-6 and TRBJ2-3; 8 positions agree with TRBD1. The CDR3 consists of 14 residues. Germline loops: CDR1 SGHVS, CDR2 FNYEAQ. V was clipped by 6 bases and J by 1 base; unmatched bases: 3. CDR3 nucleotide sequence: TGTGCCAGCAGACTGACAGGGGGCACAGATACGCAGTATTTT. This translates into CASRLTGGTDTQYF.

A few counts support this clone. This chain joins TRBV14 and TRBJ2-7; TRBD1 matches at 11 bases. V lost 4 bases, J lost 4 bases, and 3 bases stayed unmatched. The germline V gene has CDR1 SGHDN and CDR2 FVKESK. The CDR3 has 14 residues. The CDR3 coding sequence is TGTGCCAGCAGCCGGACAGGGGGCTGGTACGAGCAGTACTTC. It codes for CASSRTGGWYEQYF.

The J gene is TRBJ2-5, the V gene TRBV20-1; 8 bases are shared with TRBD2. The CDR3 has 18 amino acids. Unmatched junction bases numbered 19, after V lost 6 bases and J lost 1 base. Germline V gene sequence: CDR1 DFQATT, CDR2 SNEGSKA (reference sequence). The DNA of the CDR3 is TGCAGTGCCAGTAGGGCGCTAGCGGGCCGAATGGGCCAAGAGACCCAGTACTTC. Translation gives CSASRALAGRMGQETQYF.

The chain links TRBV27 to TRBJ1-1; a weak D match, TRBD1 (6 bases). The CDR3 is made up of 14 amino acids. Trimming left V 9 bases short and J 4 bases short, with 18 bases between. Germline V gene lookup returns CDR1 MNHEY and CDR2 SMNVEV (reference sequence). The chain's CDR3 is CASGGLQGRTEAFF. In nucleotides, the CDR3 is TGTGCCAGTGGGGGATTACAGGGTCGCACTGAAGCTTTCTTT.

The CDR3 reads CASSLSKGGGELFF. The DNA for the CDR3 is TGTGCCAGCAGTTTATCTAAGGGAGGAGGGGAGCTGTTTTTT. The rearrangement links TRBV27 to TRBJ2-2, with D perhaps matching TRBD2 (6 bases). CDR1 and CDR2 from the germline V gene are MNHEY and SMNVEV (reference sequence). Trimming pared 0 bases from V and 8 bases from J, leaving 10 bases between. The CDR3 totals 14 residues.